These T cell receptor beta chains were read from a single sample in a study of shared T cell receptors in the human thymus. The method was immunoSEQ multiplex PCR; TCRdb's version includes in-frame clones alone and lacks a portion of them. The sample includes about 380,000 clones, 95% of them seen just once. The sequencing sample was made of thymocytes. Receptors were obtained from a human donor. CDR3s include the opening cysteine and the closing phenylalanine or tryptophan. The D gene is left open where the match is weak. Clone size is not always given. Where it is, it says once, few, many or a class for expanded clones.

D gene: .; V gene: TRBV14; clone size: .; J gene: TRBJ1-1; CDR3 DNA: TGTGCCAGCAGCCAACGGCGACAGTTTGGTCTGAACACTGAAGCTTTCTTT; CDR3 protein: CASSQRRQFGLNTEAFF
D gene: TRBD1; V gene: TRBV5-6; clone size: .; J gene: TRBJ2-5; CDR3 DNA: TGTGCCAGCACCGTCCGTCGGGGACAGGGAGGTGCGGAGACCCAGTACTTC; CDR3 protein: CASTVRRGQGGAETQYF
D gene: TRBD1; V gene: TRBV5-1; clone size: .; J gene: TRBJ1-2; CDR3 DNA: TGCGCCAGCAGCTTCACAGGGGACTATGGCTACACCTTC; CDR3 protein: CASSFTGDYGYTF
D gene: .; V gene: TRBV6-5; clone size: .; J gene: TRBJ1-5; CDR3 DNA: TGTGCCAGCAGTTACTCCGGGGATAGCAATCAGCCCCAGCATTTT; CDR3 protein: CASSYSGDSNQPQHF
D gene: TRBD2; V gene: TRBV11-2; clone size: .; J gene: TRBJ2-1; CDR3 DNA: TGTGCCAGCAGCTTAGAGAGTGGCGGGAGTCTCTACAATGAGCAGTTCTTC; CDR3 protein: CASSLESGGSLYNEQFF
D gene: .; V gene: TRBV27; clone size: once; J gene: TRBJ2-3; CDR3 DNA: TGTGCCAGCAGTTTGTGGGGGTTCCAGACCTATAGCACAGATACGCAGTATTTT; CDR3 protein: CASSLWGFQTYSTDTQYF
D gene: TRBD1; V gene: TRBV5-1; clone size: .; J gene: TRBJ1-2; CDR3 DNA: TGCGCCAGCAGCCGGGACAGGGCCTTGAAGTATGGCTACACCTTC; CDR3 protein: CASSRDRALKYGYTF
D gene: .; V gene: TRBV30; clone size: .; J gene: TRBJ2-1; CDR3 DNA: TGTGCCTGGAGTGTAAAGGGGAAGTTCTTC; CDR3 protein: CAWSVKGKFF
D gene: TRBD1; V gene: TRBV11-2; clone size: .; J gene: TRBJ2-5; CDR3 DNA: TGTGCCAGCAGCTCCCCTATTGACAGGGGCCTCGGGGAGACCCAGTACTTC; CDR3 protein: CASSSPIDRGLGETQYF
D gene: TRBD2; V gene: TRBV4-3; clone size: .; J gene: TRBJ2-7; CDR3 DNA: TGCGCCAGCATACCTAGCGGGTCGTACGAGCAGTACTTC; CDR3 protein: CASIPSGSYEQYF
D gene: TRBD1; V gene: TRBV15; clone size: .; J gene: TRBJ2-7; CDR3 DNA: TGTGCCACCAGCAGAGAGGACTGGGGACAGTTGTCCTACGAGCAGTACTTC; CDR3 protein: CATSREDWGQLSYEQYF
D gene: .; V gene: TRBV21-1; clone size: .; J gene: TRBJ1-5; CDR3 DNA: TGTGCCAGGCCGCCGAATAGCAATCAGCCCCAGCATTTT; CDR3 protein: CARPPNSNQPQHF
D gene: .; V gene: TRBV4-3; clone size: .; J gene: TRBJ2-7; CDR3 DNA: TGCGCCAGCAGCCATAGCCAGGGAACCACCTACGAGCAGTACTTC; CDR3 protein: CASSHSQGTTYEQYF
D gene: .; V gene: TRBV10-3; clone size: .; J gene: TRBJ1-5; CDR3 DNA: TGTGCCATGGTGGGTGCGGGAGGCAATCAGCCCCAGCATTTT; CDR3 protein: CAMVGAGGNQPQHF
D gene: TRBD1; V gene: TRBV28; clone size: .; J gene: TRBJ1-2; CDR3 DNA: TGTGCCAGCAACATGATCGGGACAGGGAGAGGTGGCTACACCTTC; CDR3 protein: CASNMIGTGRGGYTF
D gene: TRBD2; V gene: TRBV5-4; clone size: .; J gene: TRBJ2-3; CDR3 DNA: TGTGCCAGCAGCTACTCTCTGACTAGCGAAAGTAATACAGATACGCAGTATTTT; CDR3 protein: CASSYSLTSESNTDTQYF
D gene: TRBD2; V gene: TRBV25-1; clone size: .; J gene: TRBJ2-7; CDR3 DNA: TGTGCCAGCAGTGAATCCGGGGGGACGAACTACGAGCAGTACTTC; CDR3 protein: CASSESGGTNYEQYF
D gene: .; V gene: TRBV13; clone size: .; J gene: TRBJ2-1; CDR3 DNA: TGTGCCAGCAGCCCCAATGAGCAGTTCTTC; CDR3 protein: CASSPNEQFF
D gene: .; V gene: TRBV4-1; clone size: .; J gene: TRBJ1-5; CDR3 DNA: TGCGCCAGCAGCGAATCTCCGATAGGGCTAGGTTATAGCAATCAGCCCCAGCATTTT; CDR3 protein: CASSESPIGLGYSNQPQHF
D gene: TRBD2; V gene: TRBV7-3; clone size: once; J gene: TRBJ2-3; CDR3 DNA: TGTGCCAGCAGCGAAAGAGACTTAGCGGGAGTTACAGATACGCAGTATTTT; CDR3 protein: CASSERDLAGVTDTQYF
D gene: .; V gene: TRBV15; clone size: once; J gene: TRBJ2-2; CDR3 DNA: TGTGCCACCAGCAGAGTTCGGGGGTCCTGTGCGGGACACCTAAACACCGGGGAGCTGTTTTTT; CDR3 protein: CATSRVRGSCAGHLNTGELFF
D gene: .; V gene: TRBV11-3; clone size: .; J gene: TRBJ2-7; CDR3 DNA: TGTGCCAGCAGTTCCGGACTGCTACCCTCCTACGAGCAGTACTTC; CDR3 protein: CASSSGLLPSYEQYF
D gene: .; V gene: TRBV27; clone size: .; J gene: TRBJ1-4; CDR3 DNA: TGTGCCAGCAGCTGGGTAGGGGCTAATGAAAAACTGTTTTTT; CDR3 protein: CASSWVGANEKLFF
D gene: TRBD1; V gene: TRBV5-1; clone size: .; J gene: TRBJ2-6; CDR3 DNA: TGCGCCAGCAGCCTGGGAGGTCAGGGGGCGCGAGGGGCCAACGTCCTGACTTTC; CDR3 protein: CASSLGGQGARGANVLTF
D gene: .; V gene: TRBV5-6; clone size: once; J gene: TRBJ1-3; CDR3 DNA: TGTGCCAGCAGCTTGGGGCAGACTGGAAACACCATATATTTT; CDR3 protein: CASSLGQTGNTIYF
D gene: .; V gene: TRBV6-1; clone size: .; J gene: TRBJ2-1; CDR3 DNA: TGTGCCAGCAGTGACCGGGGCAGCCTCTCCTACAATGAGCAGTTCTTC; CDR3 protein: CASSDRGSLSYNEQFF
D gene: TRBD2; V gene: TRBV19; clone size: .; J gene: TRBJ2-7; CDR3 DNA: TGTGCCAGTAGTATGGGTAGCGGGAGGACCCCCGAGCAGTACTTC; CDR3 protein: CASSMGSGRTPEQYF
D gene: .; V gene: TRBV5-6; clone size: once; J gene: TRBJ2-7; CDR3 DNA: TGTGCCAGCAGCTTCGGGGGTAGCTCCTACGAGCAGTACTTC; CDR3 protein: CASSFGGSSYEQYF
D gene: TRBD1; V gene: TRBV5-6; clone size: .; J gene: TRBJ1-3; CDR3 DNA: TGTGCCAGCAGCTACCCGACCGGGACAGACTACTCTGGAAACACCATATATTTT; CDR3 protein: CASSYPTGTDYSGNTIYF
D gene: TRBD1; V gene: TRBV10-3; clone size: .; J gene: TRBJ1-4; CDR3 DNA: TGTGCCATCAGTGAGAACAGGGGGCCGAGGGAAAAACTGTTTTTT; CDR3 protein: CAISENRGPREKLFF
D gene: .; V gene: TRBV5-4; clone size: .; J gene: TRBJ2-3; CDR3 DNA: TGTGCCAGCAGACGACTGTCCTCTAGCACAGATACGCAGTATTTT; CDR3 protein: CASRRLSSSTDTQYF
D gene: .; V gene: TRBV25-1; clone size: .; J gene: TRBJ2-2; CDR3 DNA: TGTGCCAGCTGCCTAATCCCCGGGGAGCTGTTTTTT; CDR3 protein: CASCLIPGELFF
D gene: TRBD1; V gene: TRBV6-5; clone size: .; J gene: TRBJ2-7; CDR3 DNA: TGTGCCAGCAGCGAAAGGGGGCGGAGCTCCTACGAGCAGTACTTC; CDR3 protein: CASSERGRSSYEQYF
D gene: .; V gene: TRBV14; clone size: .; J gene: TRBJ2-7; CDR3 DNA: TGTGCCAGCAGCCACTATCCCGGGACGCCCCTAGAGCAGTACTTC; CDR3 protein: CASSHYPGTPLEQYF
D gene: .; V gene: TRBV28; clone size: .; J gene: TRBJ2-3; CDR3 DNA: TGTGCCAGCAGTACGCCTCAAACCGGCAGTCCCTACACAGATACGCAGTATTTT; CDR3 protein: CASSTPQTGSPYTDTQYF
D gene: .; V gene: TRBV27; clone size: .; J gene: TRBJ2-7; CDR3 DNA: TGTGCCAGCAGTTTAAGGGACGAGCAGTACTTC; CDR3 protein: CASSLRDEQYF
D gene: TRBD2; V gene: TRBV7-8; clone size: .; J gene: TRBJ2-5; CDR3 DNA: TGTGCCAGCAGCAACGGGACTAGCGGGAGAAAGACCCAGTACTTC; CDR3 protein: CASSNGTSGRKTQYF
D gene: .; V gene: TRBV10-3; clone size: .; J gene: TRBJ1-4; CDR3 DNA: TGTGCCATCACCCGGAGGGGGAATTCGACAGGAACTAATGAAAAACTGTTTTTT; CDR3 protein: CAITRRGNSTGTNEKLFF
D gene: TRBD2; V gene: TRBV7-2; clone size: .; J gene: TRBJ2-7; CDR3 DNA: TGTGCCAGCAGCTTAGGAGGTCGTGCGGGGGGGGACTCCTACGAGCAGTACTTC; CDR3 protein: CASSLGGRAGGDSYEQYF
D gene: .; V gene: TRBV11-3; clone size: .; J gene: TRBJ1-2; CDR3 DNA: TGTGCCAGCAGCTCCCAGGGTATCCATGGCTACACCTTC; CDR3 protein: CASSSQGIHGYTF